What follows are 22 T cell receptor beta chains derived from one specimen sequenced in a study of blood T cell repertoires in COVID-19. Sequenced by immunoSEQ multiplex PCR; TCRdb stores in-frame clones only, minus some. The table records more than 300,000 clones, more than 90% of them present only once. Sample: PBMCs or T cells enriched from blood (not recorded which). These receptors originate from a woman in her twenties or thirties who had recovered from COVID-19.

The CDR3 region has the DNA TGTGCCAGCTCCGGAGCCAGCGGGACAAACTACGAGCAGTACTTC. Translating gives CASSGASGTNYEQYF. This chain uses TRBV18 with TRBJ2-7; D possibly corresponds to TRBD2 (7 bases). Trimming removed 6 bases from V and 3 bases from J, with 18 bases in between. Germline V gene sequence: CDR1 KGHSH, CDR2 LQKENI. The CDR3 length is 15 residues.

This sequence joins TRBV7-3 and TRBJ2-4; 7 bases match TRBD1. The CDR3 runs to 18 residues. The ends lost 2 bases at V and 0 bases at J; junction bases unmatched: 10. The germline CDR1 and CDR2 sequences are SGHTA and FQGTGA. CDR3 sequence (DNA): TGTGCCAGCAGCTTAGGTCAGGGGGTCCATTTAGCCAAAAACATTCAGTACTTC. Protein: CASSLGQGVHLAKNIQYF.

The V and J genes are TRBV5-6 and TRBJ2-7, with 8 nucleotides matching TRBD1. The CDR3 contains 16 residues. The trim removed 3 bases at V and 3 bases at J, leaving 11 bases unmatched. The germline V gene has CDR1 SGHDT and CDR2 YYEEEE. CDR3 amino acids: CASSSPPDRGIYEQYF. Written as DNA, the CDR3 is TGTGCCAGCAGCTCGCCCCCAGACAGGGGAATCTACGAGCAGTACTTC.

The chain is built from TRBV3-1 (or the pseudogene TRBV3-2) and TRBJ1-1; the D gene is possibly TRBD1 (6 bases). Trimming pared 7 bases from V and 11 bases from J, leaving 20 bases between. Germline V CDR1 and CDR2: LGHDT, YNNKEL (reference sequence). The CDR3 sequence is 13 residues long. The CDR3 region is CASTHRDTSRAFF. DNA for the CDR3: TGTGCCAGCACCCACAGGGATACGTCGCGGGCTTTCTTT.

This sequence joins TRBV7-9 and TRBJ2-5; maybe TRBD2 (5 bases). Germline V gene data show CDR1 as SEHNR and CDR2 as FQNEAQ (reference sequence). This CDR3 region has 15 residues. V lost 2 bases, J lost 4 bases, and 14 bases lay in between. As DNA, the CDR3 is TGTGCCAGCAGCTTACTTGCGGGCCTTGGAGAGACCCAGTACTTC. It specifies CASSLLAGLGETQYF.

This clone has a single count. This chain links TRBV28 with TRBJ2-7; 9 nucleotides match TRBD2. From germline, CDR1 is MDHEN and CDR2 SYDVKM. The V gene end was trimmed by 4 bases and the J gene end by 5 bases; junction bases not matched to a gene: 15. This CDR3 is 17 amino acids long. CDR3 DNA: TGTGCCAGCAGTTCCCCTGTAGGTAGCGGGAGAATCAACGAGCAGTACTTC. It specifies CASSSPVGSGRINEQYF.

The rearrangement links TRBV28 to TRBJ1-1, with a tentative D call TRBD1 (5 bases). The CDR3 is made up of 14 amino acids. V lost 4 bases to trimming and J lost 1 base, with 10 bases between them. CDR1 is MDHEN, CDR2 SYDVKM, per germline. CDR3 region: CASSSQDPNTEAFF. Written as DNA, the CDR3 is TGTGCCAGCAGTTCACAGGACCCGAACACTGAAGCTTTCTTT. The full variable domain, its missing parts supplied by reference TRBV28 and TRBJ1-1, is DVKVTQSSRYLVKRTGEKVFLECVQDMDHENMFWYRQDPGLGLRLIYFSYDVKMKEKGDIPEGYSVSREKKERFSLILESASTNQTSMYLCASSSQDPNTEAFFGQGTRLTVV.

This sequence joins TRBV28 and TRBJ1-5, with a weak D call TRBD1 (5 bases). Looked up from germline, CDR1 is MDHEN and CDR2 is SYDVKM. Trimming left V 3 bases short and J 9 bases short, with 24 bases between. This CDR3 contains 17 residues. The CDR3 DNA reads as TGTGCCAGCAGTTTGAGCACAGGTTGGGGGGGGGATTTGCCCCAGCATTTT. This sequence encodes CASSLSTGWGGDLPQHF.

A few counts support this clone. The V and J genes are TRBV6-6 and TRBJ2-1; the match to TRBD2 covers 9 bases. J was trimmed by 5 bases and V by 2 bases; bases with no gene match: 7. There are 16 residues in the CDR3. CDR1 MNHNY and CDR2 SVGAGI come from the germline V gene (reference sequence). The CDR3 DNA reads TGTGCCAGCAGTTACCCCCCAAGCGGGAGGAACAATGAGCAGTTCTTC. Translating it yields CASSYPPSGRNNEQFF.

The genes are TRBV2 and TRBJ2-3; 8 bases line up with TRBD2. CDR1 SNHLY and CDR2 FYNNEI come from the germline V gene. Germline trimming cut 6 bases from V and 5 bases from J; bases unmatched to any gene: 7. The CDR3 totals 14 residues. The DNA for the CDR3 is TGTGCCAGCAGAATCTCGGGGGGGGGAGATACGCAGTATTTT. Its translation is CASRISGGGDTQYF. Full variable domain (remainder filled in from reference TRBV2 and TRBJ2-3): EPEVTQTPSHQVTQMGQEVILRCVPISNHLYFYWYRQILGQKVEFLVSFYNNEISEKSEIFDDQFSVERPDGSNFTLKIRSTKLEDSAMYFCASRISGGGDTQYFGPGTRLTVL.

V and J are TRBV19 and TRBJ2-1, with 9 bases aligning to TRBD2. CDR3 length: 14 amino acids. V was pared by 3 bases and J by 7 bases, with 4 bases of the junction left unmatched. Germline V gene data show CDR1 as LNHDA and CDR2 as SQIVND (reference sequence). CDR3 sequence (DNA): TGTGCCAGTAGTATCTCCAGCGGGAGGAATGAGCAGTTCTTC. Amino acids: CASSISSGRNEQFF.

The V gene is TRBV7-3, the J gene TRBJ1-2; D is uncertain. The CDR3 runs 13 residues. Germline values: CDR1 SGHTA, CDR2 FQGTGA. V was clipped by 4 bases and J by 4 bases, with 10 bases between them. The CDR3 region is CASSSSAGYGYTF. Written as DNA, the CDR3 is TGTGCCAGCAGCTCCTCCGCGGGCTATGGCTACACCTTC. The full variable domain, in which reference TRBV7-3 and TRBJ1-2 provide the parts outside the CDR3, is GAGVSQTPSNKVTEKGKYVELRCDPISGHTALYWYRQSLGQGPEFLIYFQGTGAADDSGLPNDRFFAVRPEGSVSTLKIQRTERGDSAVYLCASSSSAGYGYTFGSGTRLTVV.

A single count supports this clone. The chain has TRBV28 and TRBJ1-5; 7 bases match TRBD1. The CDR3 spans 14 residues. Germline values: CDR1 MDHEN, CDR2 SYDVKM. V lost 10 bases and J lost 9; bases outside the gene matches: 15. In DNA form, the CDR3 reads TGTGCCATCCACGCACAGGGGCTGGGGCGGCCCCAGCATTTT. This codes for CAIHAQGLGRPQHF.

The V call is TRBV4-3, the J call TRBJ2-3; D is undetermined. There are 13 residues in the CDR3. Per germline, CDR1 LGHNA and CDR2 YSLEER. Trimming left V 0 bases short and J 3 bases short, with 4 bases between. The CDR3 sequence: CASSQDVTDTQYF. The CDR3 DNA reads TGCGCCAGCAGCCAAGACGTGACAGATACGCAGTATTTT.

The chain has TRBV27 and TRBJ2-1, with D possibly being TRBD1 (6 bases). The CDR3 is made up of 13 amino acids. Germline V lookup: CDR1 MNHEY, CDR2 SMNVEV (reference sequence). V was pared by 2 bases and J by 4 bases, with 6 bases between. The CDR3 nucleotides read TGTGCCAGCAGTTTACAGGGGTACAATGAGCAGTTCTTC. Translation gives CASSLQGYNEQFF.

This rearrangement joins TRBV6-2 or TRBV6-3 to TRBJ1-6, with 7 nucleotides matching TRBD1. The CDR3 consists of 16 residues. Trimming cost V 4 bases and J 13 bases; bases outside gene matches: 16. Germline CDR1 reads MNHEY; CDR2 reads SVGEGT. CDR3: CASSSPPGQPPRPLHF. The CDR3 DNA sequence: TGTGCCAGCAGTTCCCCTCCGGGACAGCCTCCGAGGCCCCTCCACTTT.

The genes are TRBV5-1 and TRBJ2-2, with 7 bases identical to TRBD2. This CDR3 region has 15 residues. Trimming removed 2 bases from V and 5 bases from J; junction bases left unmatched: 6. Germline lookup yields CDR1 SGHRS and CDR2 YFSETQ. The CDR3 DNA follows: TGCGCCAGCAGCTTAAGGACTAGTGGGACCGGGGAGCTGTTTTTT. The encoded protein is CASSLRTSGTGELFF.

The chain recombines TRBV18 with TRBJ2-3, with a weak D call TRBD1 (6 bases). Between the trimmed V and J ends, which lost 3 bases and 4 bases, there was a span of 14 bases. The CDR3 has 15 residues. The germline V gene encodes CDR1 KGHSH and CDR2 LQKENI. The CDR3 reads CASSPVLQGSDTQYF. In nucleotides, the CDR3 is TGTGCCAGCTCACCTGTGTTACAGGGCTCAGATACGCAGTATTTT.

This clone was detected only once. CDR3 residues: CASLYPLGQPSYEQYF. CDR3 DNA: TGTGCCAGCCTATACCCCCTTGGGCAGCCCTCCTACGAGCAGTACTTC. The chain employs TRBV6-7 and TRBJ2-7; no clear D. TRBV6-7 is identified as an open reading frame with a role that is uncertain. CDR3 length: 16 amino acids. V lost 8 bases and J 0 bases, leaving 20 bases between the germline ends.

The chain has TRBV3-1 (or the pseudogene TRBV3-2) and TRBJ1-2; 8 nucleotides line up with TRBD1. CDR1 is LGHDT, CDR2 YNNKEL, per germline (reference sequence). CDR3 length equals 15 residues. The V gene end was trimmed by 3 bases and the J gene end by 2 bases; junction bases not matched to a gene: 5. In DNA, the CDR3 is TGTGCCAGCAGCCACGGGACAGGACTAAACTATGGCTACACCTTC. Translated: CASSHGTGLNYGYTF.

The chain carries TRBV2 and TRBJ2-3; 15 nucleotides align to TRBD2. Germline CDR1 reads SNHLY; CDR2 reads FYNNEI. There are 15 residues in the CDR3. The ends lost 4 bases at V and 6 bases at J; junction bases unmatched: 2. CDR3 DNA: TGTGCCAGCAGTGGGACTAGCGGGGGGGCTGATACGCAGTATTTT. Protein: CASSGTSGGADTQYF.

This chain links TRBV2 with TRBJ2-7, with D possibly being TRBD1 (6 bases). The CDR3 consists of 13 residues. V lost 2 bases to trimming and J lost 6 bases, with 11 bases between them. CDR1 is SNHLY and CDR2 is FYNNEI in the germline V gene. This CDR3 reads CASSEIQGTEQYF. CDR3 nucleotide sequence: TGTGCCAGCAGTGAAATACAGGGAACCGAGCAGTACTTC.